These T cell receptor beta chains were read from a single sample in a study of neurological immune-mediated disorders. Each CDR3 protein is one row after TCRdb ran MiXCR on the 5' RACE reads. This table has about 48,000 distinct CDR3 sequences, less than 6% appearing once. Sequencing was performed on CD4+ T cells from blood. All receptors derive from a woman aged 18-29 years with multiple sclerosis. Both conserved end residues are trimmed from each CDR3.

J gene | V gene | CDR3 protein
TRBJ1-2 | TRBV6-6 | ASTPGRDTNYGYT
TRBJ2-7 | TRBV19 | ASSIPGRFGSDEQY
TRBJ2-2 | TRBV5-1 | ASSLATTGELF
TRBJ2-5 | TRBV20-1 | SARSFRGGAVVQETQY
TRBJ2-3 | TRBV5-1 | ASSLSLGLVKDTQY
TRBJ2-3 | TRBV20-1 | SATSGNRGGTDTQY
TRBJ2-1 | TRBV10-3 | AISESGLAGVSYNEQF
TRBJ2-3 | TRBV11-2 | ASSLSRGATDTQY
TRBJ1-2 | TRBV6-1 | ASSEAGQRGYT
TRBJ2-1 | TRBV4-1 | ASSRERLAREREQF
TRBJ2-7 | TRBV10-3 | AIRASGGDSSYEQY
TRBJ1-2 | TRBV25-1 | ASSDTGALYGYT
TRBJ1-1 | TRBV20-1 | SARDRNTEAF
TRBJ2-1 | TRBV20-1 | SARVRGPRGYNEQF
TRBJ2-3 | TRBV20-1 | SARSGTDTDTQY
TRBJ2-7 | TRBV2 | ASSESGRHYEQY
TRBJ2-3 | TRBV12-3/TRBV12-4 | ASSFIGGATDTQY
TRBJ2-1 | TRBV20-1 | SVFPHNEQF
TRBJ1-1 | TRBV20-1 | SARDLVGTEAF
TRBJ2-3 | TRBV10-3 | AMGPGQNTDTQY
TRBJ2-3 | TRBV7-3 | ASSLKPSGGPETQY
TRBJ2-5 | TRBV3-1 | ASSGGRLAGRETQY
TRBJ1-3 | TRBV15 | ATSPGDSGNTIY
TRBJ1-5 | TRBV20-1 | SAKVWDRGNQPQH
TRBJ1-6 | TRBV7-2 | ASSLRGSLASPLH
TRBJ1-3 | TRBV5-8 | ASSWKYSSARGNTIY
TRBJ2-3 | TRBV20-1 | SARETSGSGTDTQY
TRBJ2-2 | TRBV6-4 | ASSSDREPNTGELF
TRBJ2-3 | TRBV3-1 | ASTHASGRMGGDTQY
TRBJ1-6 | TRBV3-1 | ASSQQGTVSPLH
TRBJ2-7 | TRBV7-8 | ASRERAALSLDEQY
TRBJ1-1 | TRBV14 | ASSQGFPEAF
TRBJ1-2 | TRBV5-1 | ASSEGTGKNYGYT
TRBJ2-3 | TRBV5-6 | ASSLWTDTQY
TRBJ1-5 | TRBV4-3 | ASSQDRADNQPQH
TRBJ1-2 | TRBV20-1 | SALEGTGNYGYT
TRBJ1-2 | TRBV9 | ASSAGPSSNYGYT
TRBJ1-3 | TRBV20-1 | SADSSGNTIY
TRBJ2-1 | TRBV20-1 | SPAGGAYNEQF
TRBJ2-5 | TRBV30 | AWSVRGETQY
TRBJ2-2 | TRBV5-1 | ASSITGGASNTGELF